The clone carrying this T cell receptor beta chain showed up just a few times. The entry originates in a study of Graves' ophthalmopathy and Graves' hyperthyroidism. Amplification of TCR beta CDR3 regions used RNA transcripts. The library came from an HTBI-primed first-round RT-PCR and a second-round multiplex PCR. MiXCR, applied by TCRdb to the multiplex PCR reads, yields one record per CDR3 protein. The sample holds 1 million to 1.3 million distinct CDR3 sequences, about 38% seen once. The V and J ends lost 0 bases and 10 bases respectively, with 16 bases between them. The germline gives CDR1 SGHVS, CDR2 FNYEAQ. There are 16 residues in the CDR3.

This clonotype was sampled from an adult man with Graves' hyperthyroidism. The source material was peripheral blood or thyroid tissue (not recorded which). The V call is TRBV7-6, the J call TRBJ1-6; possibly TRBD1 for D (5 bases). The CDR3 loop is CASSLAELGGDSPLHF. CDR3 in DNA: TGTGCCAGCAGCTTAGCGGAGTTAGGCGGGGACTCACCCCTCCACTTT.